The rows below give T cell receptor beta chains drawn from one sample of a study of CD8+ T cells in alopecia areata. Method: immunoSEQ multiplex PCR; TCRdb's copy keeps in-frame clones and lacks some. The sample lists 100,000 to 150,000 clones; about 54% were seen once. The input for sequencing was CD8+ T cells sorted from blood, taken at week 4, from a patient treated with tofacitinib. Receptor source: a human donor with alopecia areata. CDR3s include the opening cysteine and the closing phenylalanine or tryptophan. The order of the fields is J gene, D gene, V gene, clone size, CDR3 DNA, CDR3 protein. D genes are given only for firm matches. Size is omitted from some rows. Given values are once, few, many or a class for expanded clones.

TRBJ1-6,NA,TRBV30,few,TGTGCCTGGAGTGTAATGAGCTCCTATAATTCACCCCTCCACTTT,CAWSVMSSYNSPLHF
TRBJ2-5,TRBD2,TRBV29-1,NA,TGCAGCTTGAATGGACTAGCGGGGGCCCGGGAGACCCAGTACTTC,CSLNGLAGARETQYF
TRBJ2-6,NA,TRBV2,once,TGTGCCAGCAGTGGCGGTCCTATATCTGGGGCCAACGTCCTGACTTTC,CASSGGPISGANVLTF
TRBJ2-7,NA,TRBV29-1,few,TGCAGCGTTGATGGGGAGGGGGAGCCCTACGAGCAGTACTTC,CSVDGEGEPYEQYF
TRBJ2-7,TRBD1,TRBV9,NA,TGTGCCAGCAGCGTAGAGGGACAGGAGACCTACGAGCAGTACTTC,CASSVEGQETYEQYF
TRBJ2-1,NA,TRBV27,NA,TGTGCCAGCGGCTCCCTAAGCTCCTACAATGAGCAGTTCTTC,CASGSLSSYNEQFF
TRBJ2-7,NA,TRBV30,NA,TGTGCCTGGATCACGTTTTGGGTCTGGGAGCAGTACTTC,CAWITFWVWEQYF
TRBJ1-1,NA,TRBV29-1,NA,TGCAGCGTTGAAGATAAACAACGCGCCGCCGTCCCTGAAGCTTTCTTT,CSVEDKQRAAVPEAFF
TRBJ1-2,TRBD1,TRBV29-1,few,TGCAGCGAGGTGGGGCAGGGGGCAAACTATGGCTACACCTTC,CSEVGQGANYGYTF
TRBJ2-7,NA,TRBV7-9,NA,TGTGCCAGCAGCTTACCGGTTGGGGAGTCCTACGAGCAGTACTTC,CASSLPVGESYEQYF
TRBJ2-5,TRBD1,TRBV2,few,TGTGCCAGCAGCGCAGTTCCGGGACAGGGGCAAGAGACCCAGTACTTC,CASSAVPGQGQETQYF
TRBJ2-7,NA,TRBV6-5,NA,TGTGCCAGCAGCCCCGACTGGCTCGGCGAGCAGTACTTC,CASSPDWLGEQYF
TRBJ2-7,NA,TRBV7-9,NA,TGTGCCAGCAGCCTCGGGGGGCGTGAGCAGTACTTC,CASSLGGREQYF
TRBJ1-2,TRBD1,TRBV29-1,NA,TGCAGCGTTGAAGATCATTGGGACAGCCCTAACTATGGCTACACCTTC,CSVEDHWDSPNYGYTF
TRBJ1-2,TRBD1,TRBV6-1,NA,TGTGCCAGCAGTCTATTTACAGGGGGCGGGTATGGCTACACCTTC,CASSLFTGGGYGYTF
TRBJ1-6,NA,TRBV4-1,NA,TGCGCCAGCAGCCAAGGGGAAGATTCACCCCTCCACTTT,CASSQGEDSPLHF
TRBJ2-1,NA,TRBV7-2,few,TGTGCCAGCAGCCCGCCATGGTCCTACAATGAGCAGTTCTTC,CASSPPWSYNEQFF
TRBJ1-1,TRBD1,TRBV27,NA,TGTGCCAGCAGCCGCGACAGGGTTTACACTGAAGCTTTCTTT,CASSRDRVYTEAFF
TRBJ2-2,NA,TRBV29-1,few,TGCAGCGCCGGGATACAGGGTCCGACGAACACCGGGGAGCTGTTTTTT,CSAGIQGPTNTGELFF
TRBJ1-2,NA,TRBV29-1,NA,TGCAGCGTTGAAGATCTTTCAGCGCTCTATGGCTACACCTTC,CSVEDLSALYGYTF
TRBJ2-2,NA,TRBV9,NA,TGTGCCAGCAGCGTACAGAGCGGGGAGCTGTTTTTT,CASSVQSGELFF
TRBJ2-7,NA,TRBV4-3,once,TGCGCCAGCAGCCAAGACGCGACGGGGCAGGGGATCTACGAGCAGTACTTC,CASSQDATGQGIYEQYF
TRBJ1-2,NA,TRBV29-1,few,TGCAGCGTTGAGGACGCCTCCGCGGGCTATGGCTACACCTTC,CSVEDASAGYGYTF
TRBJ1-1,TRBD1,TRBV29-1,NA,TGCAGCGCTAGACAGGGGTTAACTGAAGCTTTCTTT,CSARQGLTEAFF
TRBJ2-1,NA,TRBV6-5,NA,TGTGCCAGCAGTTACAATCGGCTTAGCAATGAGCAGTTCTTC,CASSYNRLSNEQFF
TRBJ2-7,TRBD1,TRBV29-1,once,TGCAGCGTTGAGCCGGGACAGGGCTACGAGCAGTACTTC,CSVEPGQGYEQYF
TRBJ1-5,NA,TRBV30,NA,TGTGCCTGGACCCCCGGATATAGCAATCAGCCCCAGCATTTT,CAWTPGYSNQPQHF
TRBJ2-7,TRBD2,TRBV5-1,NA,TGCGCCAGCGCCGCCGCGGGGGAATGGGAGCAGTACTTC,CASAAAGEWEQYF
TRBJ1-2,NA,TRBV15,NA,TGTGCCACCAGCAGAGGAACCCAGGCTTATGGCTACACCTTC,CATSRGTQAYGYTF
TRBJ1-1,NA,TRBV28,NA,TGTGCCAGCAGTCCCCACGGACAGCAATCCCCTGAAGCTTTCTTT,CASSPHGQQSPEAFF
TRBJ2-1,NA,TRBV10-3,few,TGTGCCATCAGTGACCAGCAAGGGGGCAATGAGCAGTTCTTC,CAISDQQGGNEQFF
TRBJ2-5,TRBD2,TRBV9,NA,TGTGCCAGCAGCGAGACAGCGGGGGACCAAGAGACCCAGTACTTC,CASSETAGDQETQYF
TRBJ2-1,NA,TRBV25-1,once,TGTGCCAGCAGTGAATGGGGCAGCAACAATGAGCAGTTCTTC,CASSEWGSNNEQFF
TRBJ1-1,TRBD1,TRBV2,NA,TGTGCCAGCAGTGGGGACAGGGTGCACACTGAAGCTTTCTTT,CASSGDRVHTEAFF
TRBJ1-1,NA,TRBV9,few,TGTGCCAGCAGCCCCCTCTGGGATGAAGCTTTCTTT,CASSPLWDEAFF
TRBJ2-7,NA,TRBV28,NA,TGTGCCAGCAGCCCTCCATACAGGGAACGGCTCAGCTACGAGCAGTACTTC,CASSPPYRERLSYEQYF
TRBJ2-7,TRBD1,TRBV5-1,once,TGCGCCAGCAGCTCAGGGACAGAATACGAGCAGTACTTC,CASSSGTEYEQYF
TRBJ1-4,NA,TRBV4-1,NA,TGCGCCAGCAGCCTTCCCCTGGGACCGAATAATGAAAAACTGTTTTTT,CASSLPLGPNNEKLFF
TRBJ2-7,NA,TRBV27,NA,TGTGCCAGCAGTTTTCGGGGACCAACCTACGAGCAGTACTTC,CASSFRGPTYEQYF
TRBJ2-7,NA,TRBV29-1,NA,TGCAGCGTTGACTCCGGACTCTACGAGCAGTACTTC,CSVDSGLYEQYF
TRBJ2-5,NA,TRBV2,NA,TGTGCCAGCAGTGAACCCACGGAGACCCAGTACTTC,CASSEPTETQYF
TRBJ2-5,NA,TRBV10-3,few,TGTGCCATCAGTGAGTTCCGTGGGGACCCGGGAGAGACCCAGTACTTC,CAISEFRGDPGETQYF
TRBJ1-2,NA,TRBV5-6,NA,TGTGCCAGCAGCTACACGGCTAACTATGGCTACACCTTC,CASSYTANYGYTF
TRBJ1-2,NA,TRBV5-4,NA,TGTGCCAGCAGCTACTTGCAATTAGCTAACTATGGCTACACCTTC,CASSYLQLANYGYTF
TRBJ1-4,TRBD1,TRBV27,few,TGTGCCAGCATGAACAGGGGATGGAATGAAAAACTGTTTTTT,CASMNRGWNEKLFF
TRBJ1-2,NA,TRBV9,NA,TGTGCCAGCAGCGTAGCACGGGGTGATGGCTACACCTTC,CASSVARGDGYTF